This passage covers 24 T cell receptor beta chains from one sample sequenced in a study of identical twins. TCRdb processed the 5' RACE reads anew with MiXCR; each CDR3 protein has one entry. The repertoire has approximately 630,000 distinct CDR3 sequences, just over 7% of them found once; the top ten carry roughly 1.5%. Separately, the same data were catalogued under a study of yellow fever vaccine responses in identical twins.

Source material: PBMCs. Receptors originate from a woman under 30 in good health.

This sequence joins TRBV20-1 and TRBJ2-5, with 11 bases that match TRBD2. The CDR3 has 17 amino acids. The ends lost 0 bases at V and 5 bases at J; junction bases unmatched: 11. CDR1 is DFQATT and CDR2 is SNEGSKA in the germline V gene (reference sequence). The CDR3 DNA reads TGCAGTGCTAGAGATCCGGGACTAGCGGAGATAGGGGAGACCCAGTACTTC. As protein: CSARDPGLAEIGETQYF.

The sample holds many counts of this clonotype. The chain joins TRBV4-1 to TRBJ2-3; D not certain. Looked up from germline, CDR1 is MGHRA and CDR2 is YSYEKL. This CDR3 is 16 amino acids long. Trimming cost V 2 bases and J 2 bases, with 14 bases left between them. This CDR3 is CASSQINLVSTDTQYF. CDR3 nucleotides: TGCGCCAGCAGCCAAATTAACCTGGTTTCCACAGATACGCAGTATTTT.

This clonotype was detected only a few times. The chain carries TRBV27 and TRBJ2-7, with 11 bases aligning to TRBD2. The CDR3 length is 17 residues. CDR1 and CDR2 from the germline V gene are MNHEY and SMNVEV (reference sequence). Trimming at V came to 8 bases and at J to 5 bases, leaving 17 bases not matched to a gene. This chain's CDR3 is CASWDAVAGGPRHEQYF. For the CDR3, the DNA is TGTGCCAGCTGGGACGCGGTAGCGGGAGGGCCGAGACACGAGCAGTACTTC.

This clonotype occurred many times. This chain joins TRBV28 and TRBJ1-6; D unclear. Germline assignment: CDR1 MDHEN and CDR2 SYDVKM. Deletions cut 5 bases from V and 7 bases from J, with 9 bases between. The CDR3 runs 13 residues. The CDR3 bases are TGTGCCAGCAGTCGGCCGGGGAATTCACCCCTCCACTTT. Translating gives CASSRPGNSPLHF.

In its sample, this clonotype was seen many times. The CDR3 bases are TGCAGTGCTAGAGAGACAAATCCTTATGAGCAGTTCTTC. It specifies CSARETNPYEQFF. This chain joins TRBV20-1 and TRBJ2-1, with D hard to call. Germline V lookup: CDR1 DFQATT, CDR2 SNEGSKA (reference sequence). Trimming stripped 0 bases from V and 8 bases from J, with 11 bases between. The length of the CDR3 is 13 residues.

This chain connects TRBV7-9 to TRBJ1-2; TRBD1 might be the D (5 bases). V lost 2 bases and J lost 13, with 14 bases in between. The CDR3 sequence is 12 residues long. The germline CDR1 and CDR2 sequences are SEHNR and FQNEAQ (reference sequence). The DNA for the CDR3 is TGTGCCAGCAGCTTATATAGGGACGGAGTCACCTTC. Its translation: CASSLYRDGVTF.

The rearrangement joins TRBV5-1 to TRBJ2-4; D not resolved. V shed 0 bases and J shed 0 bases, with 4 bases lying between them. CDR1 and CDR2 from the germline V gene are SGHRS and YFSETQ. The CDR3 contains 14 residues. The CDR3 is CASSLDQAKNIQYF. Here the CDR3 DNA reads TGCGCCAGCAGCTTGGACCAAGCCAAAAACATTCAGTACTTC.

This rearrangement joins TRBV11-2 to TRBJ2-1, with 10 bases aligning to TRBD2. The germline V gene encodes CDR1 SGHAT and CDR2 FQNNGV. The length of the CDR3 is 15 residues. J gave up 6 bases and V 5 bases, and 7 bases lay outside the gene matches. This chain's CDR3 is CASSPSGSSGNEQFF. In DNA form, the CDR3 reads TGTGCCAGCAGCCCTAGCGGGAGCTCTGGCAATGAGCAGTTCTTC.

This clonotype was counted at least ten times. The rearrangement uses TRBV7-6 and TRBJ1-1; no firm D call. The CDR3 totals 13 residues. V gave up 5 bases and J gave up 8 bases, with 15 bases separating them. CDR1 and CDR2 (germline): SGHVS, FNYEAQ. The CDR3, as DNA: TGTGCCAGCAGCCCAAGAGCCGGAGTCGAAGCTTTCTTT. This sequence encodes CASSPRAGVEAFF. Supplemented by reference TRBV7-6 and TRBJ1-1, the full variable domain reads GAGVSQSPRYKVTKRGQDVALRCDPISGHVSLYWYRQALGQGPEFLTYFNYEAQQDKSGLPNDRFSAERPEGSISTLTIQRTEQRDSAMYRCASSPRAGVEAFFGQGTRLTVV.

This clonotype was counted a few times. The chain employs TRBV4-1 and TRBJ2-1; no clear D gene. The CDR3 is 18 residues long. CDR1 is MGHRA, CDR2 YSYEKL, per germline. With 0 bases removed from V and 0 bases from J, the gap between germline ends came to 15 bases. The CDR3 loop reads CASSQDRPGWSSYNEQFF. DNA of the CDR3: TGCGCCAGCAGCCAAGATCGGCCCGGGTGGAGCTCCTACAATGAGCAGTTCTTC.

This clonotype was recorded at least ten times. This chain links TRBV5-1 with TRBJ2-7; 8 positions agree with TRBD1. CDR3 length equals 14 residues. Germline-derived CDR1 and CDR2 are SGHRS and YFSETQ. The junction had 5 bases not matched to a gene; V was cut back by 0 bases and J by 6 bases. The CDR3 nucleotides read TGCGCCAGCAGCTTGGGACAGGGGAGTTCCGAGCAGTACGTC. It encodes CASSLGQGSSEQYV.

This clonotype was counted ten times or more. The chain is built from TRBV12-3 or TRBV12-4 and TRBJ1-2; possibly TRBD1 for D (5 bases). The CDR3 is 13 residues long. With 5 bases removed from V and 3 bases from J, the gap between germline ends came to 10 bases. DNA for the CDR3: TGTGCCAGCAGTATGGGGGGGGACTATGGCTACACCTTC. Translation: CASSMGGDYGYTF.

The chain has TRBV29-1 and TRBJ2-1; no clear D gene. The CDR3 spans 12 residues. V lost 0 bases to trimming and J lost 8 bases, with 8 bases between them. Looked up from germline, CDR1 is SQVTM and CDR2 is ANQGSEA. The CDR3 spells CSVEDLGDEQFF. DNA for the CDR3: TGCAGCGTTGAAGATCTAGGCGATGAGCAGTTCTTC.

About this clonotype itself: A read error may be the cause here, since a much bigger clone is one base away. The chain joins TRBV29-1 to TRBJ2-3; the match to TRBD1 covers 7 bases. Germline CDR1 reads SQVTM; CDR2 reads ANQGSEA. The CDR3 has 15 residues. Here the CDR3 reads CSVTLPGQSTATQYF. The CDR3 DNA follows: TGCAGCGTTACCCTCCCGGGACAGAGCACAGCTACGCAGTATTTT.

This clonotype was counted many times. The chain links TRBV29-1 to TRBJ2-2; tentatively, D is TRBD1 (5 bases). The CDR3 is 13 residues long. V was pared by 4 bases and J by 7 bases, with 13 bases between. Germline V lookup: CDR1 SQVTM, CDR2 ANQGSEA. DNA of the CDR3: TGCAGCGTTGTGCAGGGATACGGCGGGGAGCTGTTTTTT. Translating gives CSVVQGYGGELFF.

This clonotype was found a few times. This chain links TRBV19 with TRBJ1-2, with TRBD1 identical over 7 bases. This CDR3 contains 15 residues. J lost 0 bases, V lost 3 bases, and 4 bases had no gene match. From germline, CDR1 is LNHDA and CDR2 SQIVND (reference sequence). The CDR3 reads CASSIRQGANYGYTF. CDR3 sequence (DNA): TGTGCCAGTAGTATCCGACAGGGAGCTAACTATGGCTACACCTTC.

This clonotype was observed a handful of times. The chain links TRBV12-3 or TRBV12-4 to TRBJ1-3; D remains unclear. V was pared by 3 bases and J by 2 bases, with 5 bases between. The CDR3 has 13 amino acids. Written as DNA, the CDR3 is TGTGCCAGCAGTTTTGGTGCTGGAAACACCATATATTTT. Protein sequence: CASSFGAGNTIYF.

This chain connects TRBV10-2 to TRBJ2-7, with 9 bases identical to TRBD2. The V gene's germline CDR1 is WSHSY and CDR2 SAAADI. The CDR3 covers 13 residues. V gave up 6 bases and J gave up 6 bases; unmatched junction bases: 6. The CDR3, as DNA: TGCGCCAGCAGGGCTAGCGGGAAGGTCGAGCAGTACTTC. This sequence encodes CASRASGKVEQYF.

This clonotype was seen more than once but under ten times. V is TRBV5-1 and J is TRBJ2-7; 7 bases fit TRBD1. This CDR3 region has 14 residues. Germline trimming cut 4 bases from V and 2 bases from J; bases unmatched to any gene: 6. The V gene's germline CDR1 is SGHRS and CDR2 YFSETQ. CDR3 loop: CASSPGQDAYEQYF. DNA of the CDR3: TGCGCCAGCAGCCCCGGACAGGATGCCTACGAGCAGTACTTC.

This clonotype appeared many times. The CDR3 sequence is CASSLSGTGTDTQYF. The CDR3 bases are TGTGCCAGCAGCTTAAGCGGGACCGGCACAGATACGCAGTATTTT. The V call is TRBV7-9, the J call TRBJ2-3; 7 nucleotides align to TRBD2. Germline trimming cut 2 bases from V and 1 base from J; bases unmatched to any gene: 3. The CDR3 is made up of 15 amino acids. CDR1 is SEHNR, CDR2 FQNEAQ, per germline (reference sequence).

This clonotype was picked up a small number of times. CDR3 sequence reads: CASSQDPGFGVETQYF. The CDR3 nucleotides read TGCGCCAGCAGCCAAGATCCGGGATTTGGAGTAGAGACCCAGTACTTC. The chain combines TRBV4-1 with TRBJ2-5, with a weak D call TRBD2 (5 bases). V was trimmed by 0 bases and J by 4 bases, leaving 15 bases between them. The CDR3 sequence is 16 residues long. Germline V gene sequence: CDR1 MGHRA, CDR2 YSYEKL.

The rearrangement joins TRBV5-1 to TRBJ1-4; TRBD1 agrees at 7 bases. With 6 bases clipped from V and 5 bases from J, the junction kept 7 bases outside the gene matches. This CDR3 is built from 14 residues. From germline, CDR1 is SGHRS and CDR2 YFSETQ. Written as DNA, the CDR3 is TGCGCCAGCACGCCCGGGACAGCCAATGAAAAACTGTTTTTT. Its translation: CASTPGTANEKLFF.

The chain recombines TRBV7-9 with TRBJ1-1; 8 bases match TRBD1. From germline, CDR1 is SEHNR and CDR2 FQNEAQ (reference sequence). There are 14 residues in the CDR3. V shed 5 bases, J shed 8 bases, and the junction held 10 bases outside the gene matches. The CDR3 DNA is TGTGCCAGCAGCCCGGGACAGGCCCTTACCGAAGCTTTCTTT. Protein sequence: CASSPGQALTEAFF.

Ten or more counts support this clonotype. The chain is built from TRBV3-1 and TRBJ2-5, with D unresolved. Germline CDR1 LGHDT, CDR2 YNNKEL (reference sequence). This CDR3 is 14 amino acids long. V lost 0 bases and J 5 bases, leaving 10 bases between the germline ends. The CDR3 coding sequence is TGTGCCAGCAGCCAAGATCGGAGATTCGAGACCCAGTACTTC. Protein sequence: CASSQDRRFETQYF.